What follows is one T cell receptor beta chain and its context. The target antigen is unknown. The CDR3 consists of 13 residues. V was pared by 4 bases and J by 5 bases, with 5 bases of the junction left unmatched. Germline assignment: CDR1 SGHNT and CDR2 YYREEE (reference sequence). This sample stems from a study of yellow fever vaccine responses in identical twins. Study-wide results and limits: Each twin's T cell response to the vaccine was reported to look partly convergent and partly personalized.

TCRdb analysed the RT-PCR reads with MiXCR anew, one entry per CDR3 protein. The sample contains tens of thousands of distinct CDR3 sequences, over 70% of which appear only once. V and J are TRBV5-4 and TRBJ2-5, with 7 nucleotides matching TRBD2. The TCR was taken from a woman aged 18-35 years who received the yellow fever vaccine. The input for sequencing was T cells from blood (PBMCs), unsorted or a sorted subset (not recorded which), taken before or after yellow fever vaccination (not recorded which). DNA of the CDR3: TGTGCCAGCAGCCAAGCGGGGTCTGAGACCCAGTACTTC. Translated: CASSQAGSETQYF.